These T cell receptor beta chains were read from a single sample in a study of shared clonotypes between healthy human individuals. TCRdb keeps only in-frame clones here, not all; method: immunoSEQ multiplex PCR. The repertoire has about 2.2 million clones, about 93% of them found once; the top ten carry 1.5% to 2%. Sequencing input: naive CD8+ T cells from PBMCs. The origin of the receptors is a man aged 18 to 29 in good health. Some clones in this sample may be carry-over from other donors' samples. Both conserved end residues are part of each CDR3. The D gene is left open where the match is weak. The size entry is marked missing in some rows and otherwise reads once, few, many or a size class.

cdr3_length j_call v_call d_call clone_size cdr3_nt cdr3_aa
16 TRBJ2-1 TRBV9 NA NA TGTGCCAGCAGCGTAGTCTACGGGGACACCTACAATGAGCAGTTCTTC CASSVVYGDTYNEQFF
15 TRBJ2-2 TRBV9 NA NA TGTGCCAGCAGCGGCCGGGACATGAACACCGGGGAGCTGTTTTTT CASSGRDMNTGELFF
13 TRBJ1-1 TRBV9 TRBD1 once TGTGCCAGCACCCGGGACAGGGATACTGAAGCTTTCTTT CASTRDRDTEAFF
15 TRBJ2-7 TRBV7-6 TRBD1 NA TGTGCCAGCAGCTACGGGACAGTACCCTCCTACGAGCAGTACTTC CASSYGTVPSYEQYF
12 TRBJ2-2 TRBV5-1 NA NA TGCGCCAGCAGCTCGATGACCGGGGAGCTGTTTTTT CASSSMTGELFF
18 TRBJ2-1 TRBV29-1 NA once TGCAGCGTTGAAATGCCTATTAAACCGTCGGGCTCCTACAATGAGCAGTTCTTC CSVEMPIKPSGSYNEQFF
15 TRBJ2-1 TRBV9 TRBD2 NA TGTGCCAGCAGCGTTGGACTAGCGGGAGGGATTGAGCAGTTCTTC CASSVGLAGGIEQFF
16 TRBJ2-3 TRBV27 TRBD1 NA TGTGCCAGCAGTCGTAATCCGGGACAGGGGGCAGATACGCAGTATTTT CASSRNPGQGADTQYF
14 TRBJ2-1 TRBV5-1 NA NA TGCGCCAGCAGCTTGGGGGATTCCTACAATGAGCAGTTCTTC CASSLGDSYNEQFF
13 TRBJ2-2 TRBV7-3 NA NA TGTGCCAGCAGCTTAACGTCTAGAGGGGAGCTGTTTTTT CASSLTSRGELFF
16 TRBJ1-1 TRBV19 NA NA TGTGCCAGTAGCATCCCTGAGGGGAAGGGGTACACTGAAGCTTTCTTT CASSIPEGKGYTEAFF
16 TRBJ2-1 TRBV7-9 NA NA TGTGCCAGCAGCTGGGTGAGAAGTAGCTCCTACAATGAGCAGTTCTTC CASSWVRSSSYNEQFF
17 TRBJ2-7 TRBV28 NA NA TGTGCCAGCAGTTCAGAGGGAAGGGCAGGGGACTCCTACGAGCAGTACTTC CASSSEGRAGDSYEQYF
15 TRBJ2-5 TRBV7-9 NA NA TGTGCCAGCAGCGGGGGACTCCCCGGAGAGTGGACCCAGTACTTC CASSGGLPGEWTQYF
12 TRBJ2-2 TRBV29-1 NA NA TGCAGCGTTGTGACTTGGGCCGGGGAGCTGTTTTTT CSVVTWAGELFF
14 TRBJ1-5 TRBV27 NA NA TGTGCCAGCAAACCGGGACATATCAATCAGCCCCAGCATTTT CASKPGHINQPQHF
15 TRBJ2-7 TRBV6-1 NA NA TGTGCCAGCAGTGACGTGCAGGGTAAGGGCTACGAGCAGTACTTC CASSDVQGKGYEQYF